This section outlines one T cell receptor beta chain sequence together with its context. The target antigen is unknown. The data were obtained in a study of T cell responses to AZD1222 COVID-19 vaccine. Study-level findings and limits: Clonal diversity was possibly underestimated, and white British individuals and females predominated among donors.

Assay used: immunoSEQ multiplex PCR; TCRdb lists only in-frame clones, some missing. The table shows about 130,000 clones, with approximately 89% occurring only once. Germline V gene sequence: CDR1 SGHRS, CDR2 YFSETQ. V was clipped by 4 bases and J by 1 base; unmatched bases: 2. The CDR3 spans 16 residues. The receptor was derived from an adult who received the AZD1222 COVID-19 vaccine. V and J are TRBV5-1 and TRBJ2-3; 14 bases line up with TRBD2. The sample was peripheral blood, taken 28 days after the second AZD1222 dose. CDR3 in DNA: TGCGCCAGCAGCACGGGACTAGCGGGGGGCACAGATACGCAGTATTTT. It specifies CASSTGLAGGTDTQYF.